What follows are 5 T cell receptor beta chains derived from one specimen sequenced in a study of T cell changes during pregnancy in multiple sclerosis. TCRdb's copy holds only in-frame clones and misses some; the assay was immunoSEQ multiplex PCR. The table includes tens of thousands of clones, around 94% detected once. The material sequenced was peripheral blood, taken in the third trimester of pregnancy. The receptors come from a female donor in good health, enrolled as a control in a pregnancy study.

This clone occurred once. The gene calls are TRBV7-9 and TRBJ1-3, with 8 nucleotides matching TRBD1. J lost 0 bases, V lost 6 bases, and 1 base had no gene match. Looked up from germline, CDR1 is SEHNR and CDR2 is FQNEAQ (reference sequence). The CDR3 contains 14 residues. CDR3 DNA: TGTGCCAGCAGGACAGGGGCCTCTGGAAACACCATATATTTT. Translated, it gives CASRTGASGNTIYF.

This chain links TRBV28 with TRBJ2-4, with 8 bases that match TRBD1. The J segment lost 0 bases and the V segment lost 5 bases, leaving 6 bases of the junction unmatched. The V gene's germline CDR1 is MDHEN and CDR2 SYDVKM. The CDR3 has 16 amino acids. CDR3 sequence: CASSPRQGLAKNIQYF. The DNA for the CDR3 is TGTGCCAGCAGTCCGAGACAGGGGCTAGCCAAAAACATTCAGTACTTC.

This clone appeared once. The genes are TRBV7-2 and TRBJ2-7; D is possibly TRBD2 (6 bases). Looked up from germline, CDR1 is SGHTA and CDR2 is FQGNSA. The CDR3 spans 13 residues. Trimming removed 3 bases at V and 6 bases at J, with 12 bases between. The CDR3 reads CASSLPGTAEQYF. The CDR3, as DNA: TGTGCCAGCAGCTTGCCTGGGACTGCCGAGCAGTACTTC.

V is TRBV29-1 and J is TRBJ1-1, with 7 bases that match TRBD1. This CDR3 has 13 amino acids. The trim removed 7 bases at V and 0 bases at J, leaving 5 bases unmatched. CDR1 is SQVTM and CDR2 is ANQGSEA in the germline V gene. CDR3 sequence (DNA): TGCAGCGCCGCGACAGGGCTGAACACTGAAGCTTTCTTT. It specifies CSAATGLNTEAFF.

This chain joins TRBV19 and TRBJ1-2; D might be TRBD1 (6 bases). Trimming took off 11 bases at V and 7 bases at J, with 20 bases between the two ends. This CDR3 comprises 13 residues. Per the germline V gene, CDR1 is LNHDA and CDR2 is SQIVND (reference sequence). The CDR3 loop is CAVTQGMFGGYTF. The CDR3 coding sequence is TGTGCCGTAACACAGGGAATGTTTGGTGGCTACACCTTC.